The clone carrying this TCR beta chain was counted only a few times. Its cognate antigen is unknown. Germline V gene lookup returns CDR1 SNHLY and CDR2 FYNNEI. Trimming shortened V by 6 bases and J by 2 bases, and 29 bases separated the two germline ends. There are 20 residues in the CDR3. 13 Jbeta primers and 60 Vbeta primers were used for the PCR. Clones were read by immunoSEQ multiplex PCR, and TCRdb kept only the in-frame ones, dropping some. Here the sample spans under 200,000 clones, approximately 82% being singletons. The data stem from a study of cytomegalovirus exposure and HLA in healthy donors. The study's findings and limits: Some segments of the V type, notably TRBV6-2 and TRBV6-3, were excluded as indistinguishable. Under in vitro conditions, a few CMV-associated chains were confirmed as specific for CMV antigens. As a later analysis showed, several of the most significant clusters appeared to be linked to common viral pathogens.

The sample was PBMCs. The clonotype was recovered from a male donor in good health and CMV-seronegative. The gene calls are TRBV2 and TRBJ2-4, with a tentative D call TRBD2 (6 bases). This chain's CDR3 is CASSEPLAPLRLGPKNIQYF. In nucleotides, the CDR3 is TGTGCCAGCAGCGAGCCTCTAGCGCCGTTAAGGTTGGGTCCCAAAAACATTCAGTACTTC.